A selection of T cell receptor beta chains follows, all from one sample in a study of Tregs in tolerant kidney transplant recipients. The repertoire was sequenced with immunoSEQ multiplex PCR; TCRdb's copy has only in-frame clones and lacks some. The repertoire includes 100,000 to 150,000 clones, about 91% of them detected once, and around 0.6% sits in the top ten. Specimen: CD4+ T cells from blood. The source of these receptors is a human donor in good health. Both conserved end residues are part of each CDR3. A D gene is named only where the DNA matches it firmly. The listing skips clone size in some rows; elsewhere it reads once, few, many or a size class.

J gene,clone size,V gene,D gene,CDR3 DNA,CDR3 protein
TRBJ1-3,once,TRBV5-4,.,TGTGCCAGCAGCTTGAGGCAGGGAGGTTGGAACACCATATATTTT,CASSLRQGGWNTIYF
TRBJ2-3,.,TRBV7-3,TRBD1,TGTGCCAGCAGCTTGACAGGGGGTTACACAGATACGCAGTATTTT,CASSLTGGYTDTQYF
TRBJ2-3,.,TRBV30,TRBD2,TGTGCCTGGACTAGCGGGGGGGTTGATACGCAGTATTTT,CAWTSGGVDTQYF
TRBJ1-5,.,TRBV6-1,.,TGTGCCAGCAGTGAGGGGGCGACCAGTCTGCCCCAGCATTTT,CASSEGATSLPQHF
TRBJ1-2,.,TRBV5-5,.,TGTGCCAGCAGCACGACAGGAAACTCTTATGGCTACACCTTC,CASSTTGNSYGYTF
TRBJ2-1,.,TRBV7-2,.,TGTGCCAGCAGCGGCACCTACAATGAGCAGTTCTTC,CASSGTYNEQFF
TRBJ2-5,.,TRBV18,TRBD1,TGTGCCAGCTCACCCGGACAGGGCCCAGAGACCCAGTACTTC,CASSPGQGPETQYF
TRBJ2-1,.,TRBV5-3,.,TGTGCCAGAAACAATTTTAGCGATAGCTCCTACAATGAGCAGTTCTTC,CARNNFSDSSYNEQFF
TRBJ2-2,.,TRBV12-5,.,TGTGCTAGTGGTTTGGTCCCCGACGGCCGGGCGAACACCGGGGAGCTGTTTTTT,CASGLVPDGRANTGELFF
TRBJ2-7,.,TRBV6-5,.,TGTGCCAGCAGTTACTCGAGCAGGGGTGTCGACGAGCAGTACTTC,CASSYSSRGVDEQYF
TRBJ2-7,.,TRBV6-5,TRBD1,TGTGCCAGCAGTCCCCGGACAGGGGCCGAGCAGTACTTC,CASSPRTGAEQYF
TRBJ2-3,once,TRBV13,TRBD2,TGTGCCAGCAGTAAGAGGGCGGGGGGGAGCACAGATACGCAGTATTTT,CASSKRAGGSTDTQYF
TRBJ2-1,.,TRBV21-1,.,TGTGCCAGCAGCGTCGGACTGGGTAGGGATCAATACAATGAGCAGTTCTTC,CASSVGLGRDQYNEQFF
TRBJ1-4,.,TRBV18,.,TGTGCCAGCTCACCGCTGAACGGGGTCGGAGAAAAACTGTTTTTT,CASSPLNGVGEKLFF
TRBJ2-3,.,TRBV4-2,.,TGTGCTAGCCGGCCGGGTTATACGCAGTATTTT,CASRPGYTQYF
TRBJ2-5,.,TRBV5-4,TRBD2,TGTGCCAGCAGCTTAGGACTAGCGGGGGGGTACCAAGAGACCCAGTACTTC,CASSLGLAGGYQETQYF
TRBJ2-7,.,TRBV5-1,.,TGCGCCAGCAGCCCCGGGACGCCGCTCTACGAGCAGTACTTC,CASSPGTPLYEQYF
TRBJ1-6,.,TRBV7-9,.,TGTGCCAGCAGCGCCCCGAGTGGATTTTCACCCCTCCACTTT,CASSAPSGFSPLHF
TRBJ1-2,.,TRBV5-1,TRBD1,TGCGCCAGCAGCTTGGCCGGACAGGGGAACTATGGCTACACCTTC,CASSLAGQGNYGYTF
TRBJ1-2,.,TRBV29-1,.,TGCAGCGTTGCGGTGACAACGAGGGACTATGGCTACACCTTC,CSVAVTTRDYGYTF
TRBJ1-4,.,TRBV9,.,TGTGCCAGCAGCGTAGCCCCTGATGAAAAACTGTTTTTT,CASSVAPDEKLFF
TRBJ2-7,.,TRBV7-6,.,TGTGCCAGCAGCTTAAACAGGGATCGCGGAGAGCAGTACTTC,CASSLNRDRGEQYF
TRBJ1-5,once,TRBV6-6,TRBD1,TGTGCCAGCAGTCCTGGACAGGGGGGCCATCAGCCCCAGCATTTT,CASSPGQGGHQPQHF
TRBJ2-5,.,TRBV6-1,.,TGTGCCAGCAGTACCAGGGGGGAAGAGACCCAGTACTTC,CASSTRGEETQYF
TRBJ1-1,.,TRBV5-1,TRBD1,TGCGCCAGCAGCTTGGCACAGGGGGGCACTGAAGCTTTCTTT,CASSLAQGGTEAFF
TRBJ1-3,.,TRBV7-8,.,TGTGCCAGCAGCTTAGTGAATATGGGAGCCAACACCATATATTTT,CASSLVNMGANTIYF
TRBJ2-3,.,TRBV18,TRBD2,TGTGCCAGCTCACCCATTAGCGGGGGGGCCGGAGATACGCAGTATTTT,CASSPISGGAGDTQYF
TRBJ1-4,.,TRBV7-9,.,TGTGCCAGCAGCTTCGGGCAGGGAACCAATGAAAAACTGTTTTTT,CASSFGQGTNEKLFF
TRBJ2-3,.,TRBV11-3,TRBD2,TGTGCCAGCAGCTTAGGCCTAGCGGGGGGTGATACGCAGTATTTT,CASSLGLAGGDTQYF
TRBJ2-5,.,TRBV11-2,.,TGTGCCAGCAGCTTAGGTATGGGAGAGACCCAGTACTTC,CASSLGMGETQYF
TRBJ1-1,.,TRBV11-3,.,TGTGCCAGCAGCGCCTCATACAGGGAGAGTAACACTGAAGCTTTCTTT,CASSASYRESNTEAFF
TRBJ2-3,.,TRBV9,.,TGTGCCAGCAGCGTAGGGGCACCTAGCACAGATACGCAGTATTTT,CASSVGAPSTDTQYF
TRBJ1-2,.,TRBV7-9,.,TGTGCCAGCAGCTGGAGGGGGATGAACTATGGCTACACCTTC,CASSWRGMNYGYTF
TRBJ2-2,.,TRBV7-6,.,TGTGCCAGCAGGCTAGCGAGTTGGGACGGGGAGCTGTTTTTT,CASRLASWDGELFF
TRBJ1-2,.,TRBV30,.,TGTGCCTGGAGTTCGGTGATTAACTATGGCTACACCTTC,CAWSSVINYGYTF
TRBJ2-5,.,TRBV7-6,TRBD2,TGTGCCAGCAGGCGGACTAGCGGGAGGTACCAAGAGACCCAGTACTTC,CASRRTSGRYQETQYF
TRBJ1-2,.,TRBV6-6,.,TGTGCCAGCAGTTACTCCCAGACCAACTTCTATGGCTACACCTTC,CASSYSQTNFYGYTF
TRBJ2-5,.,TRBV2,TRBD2,TGTGCCAGCAGTGGCAGGACTAGGCAAGAGACCCAGTACTTC,CASSGRTRQETQYF
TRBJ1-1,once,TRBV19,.,TGTGCCAGTAGACCGAGAGGGTACACTGAAGCTTTCTTT,CASRPRGYTEAFF
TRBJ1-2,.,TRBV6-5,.,TGTGCCAGCAGTTACACCCACGGGGGAGCTAACTATGGCTACACCTTC,CASSYTHGGANYGYTF
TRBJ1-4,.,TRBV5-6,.,TGTGCCAGCAGCCAGGGCCGCCCCTGGGAAAAACTGTTTTTT,CASSQGRPWEKLFF
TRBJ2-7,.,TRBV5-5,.,TGTGCCAGCAGCTTGGCTGGGGCCCCCTACGAGCAGTACTTC,CASSLAGAPYEQYF
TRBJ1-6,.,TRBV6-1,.,TGTGCCAGCAGTGACATTACAGGTGCTCATTCACCCCTCCACTTT,CASSDITGAHSPLHF
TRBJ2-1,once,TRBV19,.,TGTGCCAGTAGTATTAGGCACAATGAGCAGTTCTTC,CASSIRHNEQFF